This T cell receptor beta chain was recorded in a study of OX40 agonist ivuxolimab in advanced cancers. Looking at the study overall: Patients were infused with ivuxolimab every 2 weeks at 0.01 to 10 mg/kg. Age averaged around 60 years (range roughly 20 to 90), and about 86% were male.

The investigators sampled blood at baseline, at cycle 4 day 1, and at cycle 7 day 1. The germline V and J ends were trimmed by 5 bases and 7 bases, with 17 bases remaining between them. The CDR3 has 15 residues. Germline values: CDR1 LNHDA, CDR2 SQIVND (reference sequence). Clones were sequenced by immunoSEQ multiplex PCR, and TCRdb holds only the in-frame ones, with some missing. The table lists around 64,000 clones, about 80% of them singletons. V gene TRBV19 combines with J gene TRBJ1-4, with D maybe TRBD1 (5 bases). This TCR came from an adult with an advanced solid tumor such as melanoma, head and neck, liver or kidney cancer. Here the sequenced sample was CD4+ or CD8+ T cells sorted from blood, taken in a trial of the OX40 agonist ivuxolimab. The CDR3 protein is CASSPRHGGFEKLFF. CDR3 DNA: TGTGCCAGTAGTCCCCGACATGGGGGATTTGAAAAACTGTTTTTT.